The clone carrying this TCR beta chain was seen a few times. Its antigen is unknown. These data are taken from a study of vaccination effects on CD4 cells after COVID-19. Study as a whole: All study participants received two doses of BNT162b2 or mRNA-1273 vaccine. A density of approximately 2 million PBMC per well was used; these cells were cultured with about 10 IU/ml IL-2 and 10 ug/ml peptides.

General study results and limits: Researchers report that only 1 of 255 vaccine-induced clones in healthy vaccinees cross-reacted with common cold coronaviruses.

Method: immunoSEQ multiplex PCR; TCRdb's copy keeps in-frame clones and lacks some. The profile shows around 41,000 clones, around 76% of them singletons. Having been cultured for roughly 10 days, the cells underwent CD4+ T cell isolation. A half-volume exchange with IL-2 medium occurred on days 3 and 7. Looked up from germline, CDR1 is MNHEY and CDR2 is SMNVEV (reference sequence). Trimming took off 2 bases at V and 0 bases at J, with 9 bases between the two ends. The CDR3 contains 15 residues. Sequencing was performed on CD4+ T cells from PBMCs cultured without peptide, taken before COVID-19 vaccination. This clonotype was sampled from a human donor who received a COVID-19 vaccine. This chain uses TRBV27 with TRBJ2-3; D gene unclear. The CDR3 DNA sequence: TGTGCCAGCAGTTTAAGCCACCCTAGCACAGATACGCAGTATTTT. Its translation is CASSLSHPSTDTQYF.